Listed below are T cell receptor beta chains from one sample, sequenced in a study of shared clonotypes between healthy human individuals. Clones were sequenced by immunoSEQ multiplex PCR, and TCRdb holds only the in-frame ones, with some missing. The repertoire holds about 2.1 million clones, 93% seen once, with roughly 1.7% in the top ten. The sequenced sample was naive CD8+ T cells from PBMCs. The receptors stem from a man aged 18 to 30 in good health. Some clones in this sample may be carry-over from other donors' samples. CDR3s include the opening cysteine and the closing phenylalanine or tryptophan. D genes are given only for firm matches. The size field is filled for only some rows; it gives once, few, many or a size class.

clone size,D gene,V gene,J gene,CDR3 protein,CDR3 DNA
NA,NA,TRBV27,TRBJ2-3,CASSFFGGDTQYF,TGTGCCAGCAGTTTTTTCGGGGGAGATACGCAGTATTTT
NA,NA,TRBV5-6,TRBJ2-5,CASSLPNGEQYF,TGTGCCAGCAGCTTGCCGAACGGAGAGCAGTACTTC
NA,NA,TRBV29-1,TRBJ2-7,CSVEDLGSYEQYF,TGCAGCGTTGAAGATCTTGGGAGCTACGAGCAGTACTTC
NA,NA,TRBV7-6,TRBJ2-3,CASSLVLVAGVGTDTQYF,TGTGCCAGCAGCTTAGTGTTAGTGGCAGGGGTAGGGACAGATACGCAGTATTTT
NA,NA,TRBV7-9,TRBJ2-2,CASSLAGIGTGELFF,TGTGCCAGCAGCTTAGCCGGGATCGGGACCGGGGAGCTGTTTTTT
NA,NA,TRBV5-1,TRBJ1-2,CASSLDARGTDYGYTF,TGCGCCAGCAGCTTGGATGCTAGGGGGACGGACTATGGCTACACCTTC
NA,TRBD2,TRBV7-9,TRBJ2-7,CASSSITSGRARPYEQYF,TGTGCCAGCAGCTCCATCACTAGCGGGAGGGCCAGGCCCTACGAGCAGTACTTC
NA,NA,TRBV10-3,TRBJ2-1,CAITGTVYNEQFF,TGTGCCATCACCGGGACGGTCTACAATGAGCAGTTCTTC
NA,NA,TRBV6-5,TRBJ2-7,CASSYGIRDYEQYF,TGTGCCAGCAGTTATGGGATCAGGGACTACGAGCAGTACTTC
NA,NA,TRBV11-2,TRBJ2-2,CASSLVGRNTGELFF,TGTGCCAGCAGCTTAGTGGGGAGGAACACCGGGGAGCTGTTTTTT
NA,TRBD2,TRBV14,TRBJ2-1,CASSPPGGPGHEQFF,TGTGCCAGCAGTCCACCGGGAGGGCCAGGCCATGAGCAGTTCTTC
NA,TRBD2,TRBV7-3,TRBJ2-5,CASSSIGGGLETQYF,TGTGCCAGCAGCTCCATTGGGGGAGGGTTGGAGACCCAGTACTTC
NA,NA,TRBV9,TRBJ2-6,CASSVVGLDVSGANVLTF,TGTGCCAGCAGCGTAGTAGGCTTAGACGTCTCTGGGGCCAACGTCCTGACTTTC
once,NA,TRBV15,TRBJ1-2,CATSPPEGTYGYTF,TGTGCCACCAGCCCTCCAGAGGGTACCTATGGCTACACCTTC
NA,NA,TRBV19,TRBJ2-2,CASSLGQTYTGELFF,TGTGCCAGTAGCCTAGGACAGACTTACACCGGGGAGCTGTTTTTT
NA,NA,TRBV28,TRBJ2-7,CASSLTYEQYF,TGTGCCAGCTCCCTCACCTACGAGCAGTACTTC
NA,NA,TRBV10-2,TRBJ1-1,CASSGEVGSAEAFF,TGCGCCAGCAGTGGTGAGGTGGGGTCGGCTGAAGCTTTCTTT
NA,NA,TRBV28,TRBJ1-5,CASSLPTGPGSNQPQHF,TGTGCCAGCAGTTTACCGACAGGTCCGGGTAGCAATCAGCCCCAGCATTTT
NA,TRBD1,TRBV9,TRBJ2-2,CASSVESGGTGELFF,TGTGCCAGCAGCGTAGAGTCAGGGGGCACCGGGGAGCTGTTTTTT
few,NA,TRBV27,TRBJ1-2,CAAYKGPLEGYTF,TGTGCCGCCTACAAGGGCCCCCTGGAGGGCTACACCTTC
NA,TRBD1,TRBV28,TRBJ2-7,CASSFHGTGFPYEQYF,TGTGCCAGCAGTTTCCACGGGACAGGGTTTCCCTACGAGCAGTACTTC
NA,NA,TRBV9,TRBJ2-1,CASSVGGHPDYNEQFF,TGTGCCAGCAGCGTAGGGGGTCATCCCGACTACAATGAGCAGTTCTTC
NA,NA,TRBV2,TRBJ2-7,CASSPLDKEQYF,TGTGCCAGCAGTCCCCTCGATAAGGAGCAGTACTTC
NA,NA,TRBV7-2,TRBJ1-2,CASSSEVTPRGYTF,TGTGCCAGCAGCTCTGAGGTCACGCCGAGAGGCTACACCTTC
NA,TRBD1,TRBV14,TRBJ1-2,CASSHGTVYGYTF,TGTGCCAGCAGCCACGGGACAGTTTATGGCTACACCTTC
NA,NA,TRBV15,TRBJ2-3,CATSRDWAATSTDTQYF,TGTGCCACCAGCAGAGATTGGGCGGCAACTAGCACAGATACGCAGTATTTT
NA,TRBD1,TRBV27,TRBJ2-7,CASSVILGQGAREQYF,TGTGCCAGCAGTGTAATTCTTGGACAGGGGGCACGGGAGCAGTACTTC
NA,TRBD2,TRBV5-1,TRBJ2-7,CASSLPRTSGRPLSYEQYF,TGCGCCAGCAGCTTGCCTAGGACTAGCGGACGACCTCTTTCCTACGAGCAGTACTTC
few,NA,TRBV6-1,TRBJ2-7,CASSVSGPGYEQYF,TGTGCCAGCAGTGTGTCAGGGCCAGGTTACGAGCAGTACTTC
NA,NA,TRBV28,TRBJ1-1,CASSLPPTEAFF,TGTGCCAGCAGTCTGCCCCCAACTGAAGCTTTCTTT
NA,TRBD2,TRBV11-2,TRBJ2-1,CASSLVFGLAGGNEQFF,TGTGCCAGCAGCTTAGTTTTTGGACTAGCGGGAGGCAATGAGCAGTTCTTC
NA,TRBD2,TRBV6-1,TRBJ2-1,CASSEDRLAGSMEQFF,TGTGCCAGCAGTGAAGATAGGCTAGCGGGGAGCATGGAGCAGTTCTTC
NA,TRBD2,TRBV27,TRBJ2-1,CASSHYTGLKDEQFF,TGTGCCAGCAGCCACTACACGGGACTAAAGGATGAGCAGTTCTTC
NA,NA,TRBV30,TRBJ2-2,CAWTEGNTGELFF,TGTGCCTGGACCGAGGGGAACACCGGGGAGCTGTTTTTT
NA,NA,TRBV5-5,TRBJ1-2,CASSVRGTDGYTF,TGTGCCAGCAGCGTCAGGGGAACAGACGGCTACACCTTC
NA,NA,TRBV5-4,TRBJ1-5,CASSAARNQPQHF,TGTGCCAGCAGCGCGGCCCGCAATCAGCCCCAGCATTTT
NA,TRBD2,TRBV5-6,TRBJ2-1,CASRSGGPNNEQFF,TGTGCCAGCAGGAGCGGGGGACCAAACAATGAGCAGTTCTTC
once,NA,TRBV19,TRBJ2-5,CASSPSGGLEQYF,TGTGCCAGTAGTCCCTCCGGGGGCCTAGAGCAGTACTTC
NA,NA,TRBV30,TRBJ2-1,CAGSYGIVHLNEQFF,TGTGCCGGCAGTTACGGGATTGTACACCTCAATGAGCAGTTCTTC
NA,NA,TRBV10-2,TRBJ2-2,CASRPQDHPTGELFF,TGCGCCAGCCGCCCTCAGGACCATCCCACCGGGGAGCTGTTTTTT
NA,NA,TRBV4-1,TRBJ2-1,CASSQESGAYNEQFF,TGCGCCAGCAGCCAAGAGAGCGGCGCCTACAATGAGCAGTTCTTC
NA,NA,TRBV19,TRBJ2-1,CASSIPRETYNEQFF,TGTGCCAGTAGTATCCCAAGGGAAACCTACAATGAGCAGTTCTTC
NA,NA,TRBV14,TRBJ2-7,CASSQGVHEQYF,TGTGCCAGCAGCCAAGGAGTCCACGAGCAGTACTTC
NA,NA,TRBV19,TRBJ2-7,CASSIRQPGTEQYF,TGTGCCAGTAGTATACGACAGCCGGGCACCGAGCAGTACTTC
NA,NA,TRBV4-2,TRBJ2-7,CASSQERGLIYEQYF,TGTGCCAGCAGCCAAGAGCGGGGACTCATCTACGAGCAGTACTTC
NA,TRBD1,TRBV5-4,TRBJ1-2,CASSRDRGIYGYTF,TGTGCCAGCAGCCGGGACAGGGGGATCTATGGCTACACCTTC
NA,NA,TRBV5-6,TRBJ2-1,CASSLQGTEQFF,TGTGCCAGCAGCTTACAGGGAACTGAGCAGTTCTTC
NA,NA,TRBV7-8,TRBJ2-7,CASSPSFNEYEQYF,TGTGCCAGCAGCCCCTCCTTCAATGAATACGAGCAGTACTTC
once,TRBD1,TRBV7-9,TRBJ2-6,CASSSGQGSGANVLTF,TGTGCCAGCAGCTCGGGACAGGGATCCGGGGCCAACGTCCTGACTTTC
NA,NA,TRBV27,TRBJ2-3,CASSLFGFSTDTQYF,TGTGCCAGCAGTTTATTCGGGTTTAGCACAGATACGCAGTATTTT
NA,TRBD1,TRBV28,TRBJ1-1,CASSYDRGLPEAFF,TGTGCCAGCAGCTACGACAGGGGGCTCCCTGAAGCTTTCTTT
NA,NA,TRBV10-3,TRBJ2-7,CAISEGTRKAYEQYF,TGTGCCATCAGTGAAGGGACTCGGAAAGCCTACGAGCAGTACTTC
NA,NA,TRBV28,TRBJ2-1,CASRRDRSSYNEQFF,TGTGCCAGCAGAAGAGACAGGAGCTCCTACAATGAGCAGTTCTTC
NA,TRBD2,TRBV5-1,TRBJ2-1,CASSPRTSGSEQFF,TGCGCCAGCAGCCCCCGGACTAGCGGGAGCGAGCAGTTCTTC
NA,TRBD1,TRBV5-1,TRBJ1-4,CASSLRTGTSEKLFF,TGCGCCAGCAGCCTAAGGACAGGGACTAGCGAAAAACTGTTTTTT